The present T cell receptor beta chain was sequenced within a study of blood T cell repertoires in COVID-19. Study context: Specimens from acute and convalescent COVID-19 originated in the United States, Italy and Spain.

Those enrolled, adults aged roughly 18 to 89 years, came from about two dozen US areas. Only in-frame clones appear in the TCRdb table, and some are missing; sequencing was by immunoSEQ multiplex PCR. The sample has approximately 200,000 clones, about 90% seen once. The germline gives CDR1 LNHDA, CDR2 SQIVND (reference sequence). V shed 5 bases, J shed 0 bases, and the junction held 7 bases outside the gene matches. The CDR3 totals 16 residues. The receptor was derived from a woman aged 25 to 39 who had recovered from COVID-19. This chain connects TRBV19 to TRBJ2-3, with TRBD2 identical over 8 bases. Sequencing was performed on PBMCs or T cells enriched from blood (not recorded which). DNA for the CDR3: TGTGCCAGTAGTCCCCGGACTAGCATTAGCACAGATACGCAGTATTTT. Protein sequence: CASSPRTSISTDTQYF.